This TCR beta chain was sequenced for a study of Ad26.COV2.S vaccination and SARS-CoV-2 variants. Across the study: Of the COV1001 trial arms, the Ad26.COV2.S arm included the donor. Once, or twice with 56 days between doses, Ad26.COV2.S was given intramuscularly.

CDR3 length: 13 amino acids. V gave up 0 bases and J gave up 11 bases, with 12 bases separating them. Germline V lookup: CDR1 SGHDN, CDR2 FVKESK. This clone was counted once. TCRdb's table, derived via immunoSEQ multiplex PCR, lists solely in-frame clones and lacks some. The sample holds 380,000 or so clones, under 90% seen once. Indicated treatment: roughly 19 received Ad26.COV2.S at low or high dose, single or two shots; a few received placebo; per-sample allocation not given. Day 63 after the first vaccine or placebo injection was the time point for sampling. Vaccine was an Ad26 vector expressing Wuhan-strain SARS-CoV-2 spike.

V is TRBV14 and J is TRBJ2-3, with a tentative D call TRBD2 (6 bases). Sequenced material: peripheral blood, taken in a trial of Ad26.COV2.S vaccine versus placebo. The origin of this receptor is a person between 18 and 60 years old who received the Ad26.COV2.S COVID-19 vaccine or a placebo. The CDR3 protein is CASSQEVGGKQYF. The CDR3, as DNA: TGTGCCAGCAGCCAAGAAGTGGGCGGGAAGCAGTATTTT.